The next 20 T cell receptor beta chains were all read from a single sample in a study of Ad26.COV2.S vaccination and SARS-CoV-2 variants. Specified treatment: some 20 received Ad26.COV2.S at low or high dose, single or two shots; roughly five received placebo; per-sample allocation not given. It was on day 63 after the first vaccine or placebo injection that samples were taken. Here immunoSEQ multiplex PCR was the method, and the copy in TCRdb shows in-frame clones only, minus some. The repertoire holds hundreds of thousands of clones, with more than 75% as singletons. The sequences come from peripheral blood, collected in a trial of Ad26.COV2.S vaccine versus placebo. These receptors originate from a person between 18 and 65 years old who received the Ad26.COV2.S COVID-19 vaccine or a placebo.

The chain recombines TRBV10-3 with TRBJ1-3; the D is unclear. Trimming removed 4 bases at V and 2 bases at J, with 15 bases between. CDR1 and CDR2 from the germline V gene are ENHRY and SYGVKD. This CDR3 is 16 amino acids long. CDR3 nucleotide sequence: TGTGCCATCAGTGTTCCCTGGCAGAGCGCTGGAAACACCATATATTTT. Residues: CAISVPWQSAGNTIYF.

V usage is TRBV20-1 and J usage is TRBJ2-5; D uncertain. The CDR3 extends over 12 amino acids. The V gene's germline CDR1 is DFQATT and CDR2 SNEGSKA (reference sequence). The V and J ends lost 3 bases and 3 bases respectively, with 8 bases between them. CDR3 bases: TGCAGTGCTAGTATTGGGGAAGAGACCCAGTACTTC. Its translation is CSASIGEETQYF.

The CDR3 nucleotides read TGTGCCAGCAGAACAGACCCCGGTAATGAGCAGTTCTTC. Translating gives CASRTDPGNEQFF. The genes are TRBV6-5 and TRBJ2-1; D remains ambiguous. The CDR3 contains 13 residues. Germline-derived CDR1 and CDR2 are MNHEY and SVGAGI. V shed 6 bases and J shed 7 bases, with 13 bases lying between them.

The chain recombines TRBV5-5 with TRBJ1-2, with 9 bases fitting TRBD1. Trimming at V came to 1 base and at J to 7 bases, leaving 5 bases not matched to a gene. The CDR3 contains 14 residues. The germline V gene has CDR1 SGHKS and CDR2 YYEKEE (reference sequence). CDR3 DNA sequence: TGTGCCAGCAGCTTGTGGGTGACAGGGGGTGGCTACACCTTC. This sequence encodes CASSLWVTGGGYTF.

This chain uses TRBV27 with TRBJ2-1, with D possibly TRBD1 on 6 matching bases. The CDR3 covers 15 residues. The ends were cut back, 3 bases at V and 1 base at J, with 10 bases in the middle. CDR1 is MNHEY, CDR2 SMNVEV, per germline (reference sequence). CDR3 amino acids: CASSFYGTSYNEQFF. As DNA, the CDR3 is TGTGCCAGCAGTTTCTACGGGACATCCTACAATGAGCAGTTCTTC.

V gene TRBV29-1 combines with J gene TRBJ1-1; no firm D call. The CDR3 covers 12 residues. V gave up 4 bases and J gave up 3 bases, with 9 bases separating them. Germline values: CDR1 SQVTM, CDR2 ANQGSEA. CDR3 region: CSVGVGYTEAFF. The CDR3 nucleotides are TGCAGCGTTGGGGTAGGGTACACTGAAGCTTTCTTT.

The CDR3 protein is CASSWAGTGPTGELFF. The CDR3 nucleotides are TGTGCCAGCAGCTGGGCCGGGACAGGGCCCACCGGGGAGCTGTTTTTT. The chain recombines TRBV5-4 with TRBJ2-2, with 9 bases fitting TRBD1. This CDR3 contains 16 residues. Per the germline V gene, CDR1 is SGHNT and CDR2 is YYREEE (reference sequence). V shed 3 bases, J shed 4 bases, and the junction held 7 bases outside the gene matches.

V usage is TRBV11-3 and J usage is TRBJ2-1, with a possible D match to TRBD1 (5 bases). Between the trimmed V and J ends, which lost 1 base and 4 bases, there was a span of 14 bases. The CDR3 runs 16 residues. Per the germline V gene, CDR1 is SGHNT and CDR2 is YENEEA. The DNA for the CDR3 is TGTGCCAGCAGCTTAGTGCAGGGTAAGGCTTACAATGAGCAGTTCTTC. This encodes CASSLVQGKAYNEQFF.

The rearrangement links TRBV5-1 to TRBJ2-2, with unresolved D. Trimming shortened V by 1 base and J by 0 bases, and 7 bases separated the two germline ends. The CDR3 is made up of 15 amino acids. Germline V gives CDR1 SGHRS, CDR2 YFSETQ. The CDR3 coding sequence is TGCGCCAGCAGCTTGACAGCTCCGAACACCGGGGAGCTGTTTTTT. This codes for CASSLTAPNTGELFF. Filled out from reference TRBV5-1 and TRBJ2-2, the complete variable domain reads KAGVTQTPRYLIKTRGQQVTLSCSPISGHRSVSWYQQTPGQGLQFLFEYFSETQRNKGNFPGRFSGRQFSNSRSEMNVSTLELGDSALYLCASSLTAPNTGELFFGEGSRLTVL.

V is TRBV30 and J is TRBJ2-6, with 7 bases identical to TRBD1. Trimming at V came to 2 bases and at J to 3 bases, leaving 4 bases not matched to a gene. The CDR3 is made up of 15 amino acids. CDR1 and CDR2 from the germline V gene are GTSNPN and SVGIG (reference sequence). CDR3 sequence reads: CAWSPGGVGANVLTF. CDR3 sequence (DNA): TGTGCCTGGAGTCCAGGGGGAGTTGGGGCCAACGTCCTGACTTTC.

This clone showed up just once. This chain links TRBV4-1 with TRBJ1-5, with 7 positions matching TRBD1. The CDR3 extends over 14 amino acids. Germline V gives CDR1 MGHRA, CDR2 YSYEKL. The junction had 5 bases not matched to a gene; V was cut back by 4 bases and J by 5 bases. The CDR3 sequence: CASSRGDRYQPQHF. For the CDR3, the DNA is TGCGCCAGCAGCCGCGGGGACAGATATCAGCCCCAGCATTTT.

This clone was counted only a few times. The V gene is TRBV11-2, the J gene TRBJ2-2; D may be TRBD2 (5 bases). Germline CDR1 and CDR2: SGHAT and FQNNGV. The CDR3 covers 15 residues. The V gene lost 3 bases and the J gene lost 0 bases, with 8 bases spanning the gap. CDR3 in DNA: TGTGCCAGCAGCTTTGCCGGGGCGAACACCGGGGAGCTGTTTTTT. Translated, it gives CASSFAGANTGELFF.

V gene TRBV21-1 combines with J gene TRBJ1-1. TRBV21-1 is recorded as a pseudogene. This CDR3 has 11 residues. For the CDR3, the DNA is TGTGCCAGCGCGGGGAACACTGAAGCTTTCTTT. It translates to CASAGNTEAFF.

The chain joins TRBV2 to TRBJ1-5; D may be TRBD1 (6 bases). Trimming removed 6 bases from V and 4 bases from J, with 16 bases in between. Germline V gene data show CDR1 as SNHLY and CDR2 as FYNNEI. CDR3 length: 15 residues. This CDR3 is CASRSTGTPNQPQHF. CDR3 DNA: TGTGCCAGCAGATCCACCGGGACACCAAATCAGCCCCAGCATTTT.

The chain uses TRBV19 and TRBJ1-2, with D unclear. V was cut by 7 bases and J by 7 bases, with 16 bases left in between. Germline-derived CDR1 and CDR2 are LNHDA and SQIVND (reference sequence). The CDR3 sequence is 13 residues long. CDR3: CASKSPLTLGYTF. In DNA form, the CDR3 reads TGTGCCAGTAAAAGTCCTCTTACGCTTGGCTACACCTTC.

This chain links TRBV28 with TRBJ1-5; D unresolved. The CDR3 loop spans 15 amino acids. Germline CDR1 is MDHEN and CDR2 is SYDVKM. Trimming took 4 bases from V and 3 from J, leaving 13 bases between them. Here the CDR3 DNA reads TGTGCCAGCAGTTACCCTGAAGGGTTCAATCAGCCCCAGCATTTT. It specifies CASSYPEGFNQPQHF.

The chain joins TRBV21-1 to TRBJ2-5; TRBD2, the table's D call, was not compared with the DNA. TRBV21-1 is described as a pseudogene. The CDR3 has 18 residues. CDR3 sequence: CASSKSSGTTPYQETQYF. For the CDR3, the DNA is TGTGCCAGCAGCAAAAGCTCGGGAACGACACCGTACCAAGAGACCCAGTACTTC.

The chain has TRBV9 and TRBJ2-3; D perhaps matches TRBD1 (6 bases). CDR3 length: 12 residues. CDR1 SGDLS and CDR2 YYNGEE come from the germline V gene. The V end was cut by 6 bases, the J end by 5 bases, with 10 bases between. The CDR3 bases are TGTGCCAGCAATTCAGGGGAAGATACGCAGTATTTT. As protein: CASNSGEDTQYF.

This clone was picked up a small number of times. This same CDR3 is encoded by further DNA sequences in the sample. The chain carries TRBV3-1 (or the pseudogene TRBV3-2) and TRBJ1-1; no definite D call. Germline CDR1 LGHDT, CDR2 YNNKEL (reference sequence). The V end was cut by 4 bases, the J end by 0 bases, with 9 bases between. This CDR3 is 14 amino acids long. The DNA of the CDR3 is TGTGCCAGCAGCCTAAGCGGTTTGAACACTGAAGCTTTCTTT. Translating it yields CASSLSGLNTEAFF.

The gene calls are TRBV4-1 and TRBJ2-7; 8 bases are a match to TRBD1. This CDR3 spans 14 amino acids. Trimming cost V 3 bases and J 5 bases; bases outside gene matches: 6. Germline V gene lookup returns CDR1 MGHRA and CDR2 YSYEKL. DNA of the CDR3: TGCGCCAGCAGCCACCCAGGACAGGGCGACGAGCAGTACTTC. Protein: CASSHPGQGDEQYF.